The 26 T cell receptor beta chains presented below share a single source sample, sequenced in a study of blood T cell repertoires in COVID-19. The table came from immunoSEQ multiplex PCR; TCRdb's copy has only in-frame clones and leaves some out. The table lists 65,000 to 85,000 clones, approximately 82% of them singletons. The sequenced material came from peripheral blood. These receptors all come from a man aged 50 to 60 with active COVID-19.

V gene TRBV6-2 or TRBV6-3 combines with J gene TRBJ1-4; no clear D gene. CDR3 length: 14 residues. The V and J ends lost 5 bases and 3 bases respectively, with 10 bases between them. Germline values: CDR1 MNHEY, CDR2 SVGEGT. CDR3 DNA: TGTGCCAGCAGTCTGCCGCAGTCTAATGAAAAACTGTTTTTT. As protein: CASSLPQSNEKLFF.

This chain uses TRBV24-1 with TRBJ1-2; D unresolved. The CDR3 totals 19 residues. The germline V and J ends were trimmed by 3 bases and 4 bases, with 26 bases remaining between them. Germline-derived CDR1 and CDR2 are KGHDR and SFDVKD. CDR3 amino acids: CATSDLEVTEWACPYGYTF. The CDR3 nucleotides are TGTGCCACCAGTGATCTGGAGGTGACGGAGTGGGCGTGCCCCTATGGCTACACCTTC.

The chain recombines TRBV4-1 with TRBJ1-3, with no clear D. Trimming took 0 bases from V and 7 from J, leaving 13 bases between them. The germline gives CDR1 MGHRA, CDR2 YSYEKL. The CDR3 runs 15 residues. CDR3 nucleotide sequence: TGCGCCAGCAGCCAAGACAGCGGCGATGGGAACACCATATATTTT. Residues: CASSQDSGDGNTIYF.

This chain links TRBV18 with TRBJ2-2; 8 bases align to TRBD2. The CDR3 totals 16 residues. J gave up 6 bases and V 3 bases, and 9 bases lay outside the gene matches. From germline, CDR1 is KGHSH and CDR2 LQKENI. The CDR3 coding sequence is TGTGCCAGCTCACCCCGCCAGGCGGGAGGCCCCGGGGAGCTGTTTTTT. The encoded protein is CASSPRQAGGPGELFF. Full variable domain (remainder filled in from reference TRBV18 and TRBJ2-2): NAGVMQNPRHLVRRRGQEARLRCSPMKGHSHVYWYRQLPEEGLKFMVYLQKENIIDESGMPKERFSAEFPKEGPSILRIQQVVRGDSAAYFCASSPRQAGGPGELFFGEGSRLTVL.

This rearrangement joins TRBV6-1 to TRBJ1-6; D remains unclear. Trimming stripped 4 bases from V and 9 bases from J, with 19 bases between. Germline loops: CDR1 MNHNS, CDR2 SASEGT. The CDR3 covers 16 residues. Written as DNA, the CDR3 is TGTGCCAGCAGTGGACTGGAGCGGCGCAGGCTTTCACCCCTCCACTTT. Translated, it gives CASSGLERRRLSPLHF.

The rearrangement joins TRBV7-2 to TRBJ2-3; tentative D call: TRBD1 (5 bases). The CDR3 totals 15 residues. Trimming left V 3 bases short and J 6 bases short, with 16 bases between. In germline, CDR1 is SGHTA, CDR2 FQGNSA. CDR3 DNA: TGTGCCAGCAGCTTTCAGGGAATTGGTCAGGATACGCAGTATTTT. Its protein is CASSFQGIGQDTQYF.

The rearrangement links TRBV7-8 to TRBJ2-1, with D possibly being TRBD2 (6 bases). The CDR3 runs 14 residues. Trimming removed 5 bases from V and 15 bases from J, with 23 bases in between. The germline V gene has CDR1 SGHVS and CDR2 FQNEAQ. The CDR3 DNA is TGTGCCAGCAGCGAGAGCCGGGACTCCGTAAATCCGTTCTTC. It specifies CASSESRDSVNPFF.

V and J are TRBV15 and TRBJ2-7, with 10 bases identical to TRBD1. Germline V gives CDR1 LNHNV, CDR2 YYDKDF (reference sequence). This CDR3 is built from 14 residues. V shed 5 bases and J 2 bases; nucleotides not matched to a gene: 3. CDR3 loop: CATSAGTGAYEQYF. The DNA for the CDR3 is TGTGCCACCAGCGCCGGGACAGGGGCCTACGAGCAGTACTTC. Full variable domain (missing parts from reference TRBV15 and TRBJ2-7): DAMVIQNPRYQVTQFGKPVTLSCSQTLNHNVMYWYQQKSSQAPKLLFHYYDKDFNNEADTPDNFQSRRPNTSFCFLDIRSPGLGDTAMYLCATSAGTGAYEQYFGPGTRLTVT.

J is TRBJ2-1 and V is TRBV14; TRBD1 agrees at 8 bases. This CDR3 contains 15 residues. CDR1 and CDR2 from the germline V gene are SGHDN and FVKESK. Unmatched junction bases numbered 8, after V lost 3 bases and J lost 7 bases. In nucleotides, the CDR3 is TGTGCCAGCAGCCACGCACAGGGGGTTCTAAATGAGCAGTTCTTC. Translation: CASSHAQGVLNEQFF.

The rearrangement joins TRBV27 to TRBJ1-1; D is undetermined. The CDR3 spans 15 residues. CDR1 and CDR2 (germline): MNHEY, SMNVEV (reference sequence). V lost 6 bases to trimming and J lost 5 bases, with 19 bases between them. The CDR3 here is CASRPWATRGTEAFF. In DNA, the CDR3 is TGTGCCAGCAGACCATGGGCGACCCGAGGGACTGAAGCTTTCTTT.

V and J are TRBV9 and TRBJ2-5; 7 nucleotides align to TRBD2. CDR3 length: 13 residues. CDR1 SGDLS and CDR2 YYNGEE come from the germline V gene. V trimming: 4 bases; J trimming: 5 bases; junction bases outside the gene matches: 5. CDR3 sequence reads: CASSPLARETQYF. DNA for the CDR3: TGTGCCAGCAGCCCACTAGCGCGGGAGACCCAGTACTTC. Using reference TRBV9 and TRBJ2-5 for the parts outside the CDR3, the full variable domain is DSGVTQTPKHLITATGQRVTLRCSPRSGDLSVYWYQQSLDQGLQFLIQYYNGEERAKGNILERFSAQQFPDLHSELNLSSLELGDSALYFCASSPLARETQYFGPGTRLLVL.

This clone was recorded a few times. The genes are TRBV5-1 and TRBJ1-2, with D perhaps TRBD1 (5 bases). V shed 2 bases and J shed 7 bases, with 12 bases lying between them. CDR1 SGHRS and CDR2 YFSETQ come from the germline V gene. This CDR3 spans 13 amino acids. Written as DNA, the CDR3 is TGCGCCAGCAGCTTAAGGGACTCTTCTGGCTACACCTTC. Translation: CASSLRDSSGYTF.

The chain recombines TRBV3-1 (or the pseudogene TRBV3-2) with TRBJ2-7; D uncertain. Looked up from germline, CDR1 is LGHDT and CDR2 is YNNKEL (reference sequence). V was shortened by 0 bases and J by 1 base, with 10 bases between the two germline ends. The CDR3 has 15 amino acids. CDR3 coding DNA: TGTGCCAGCAGCCAAGATGAGAACGAATCCTACGAGCAGTACTTC. This codes for CASSQDENESYEQYF.

V and J are TRBV5-1 and TRBJ2-7, with 11 nucleotides matching TRBD1. This CDR3 region has 15 residues. V was pared by 2 bases and J by 6 bases, with 7 bases of the junction left unmatched. CDR1 and CDR2 (germline): SGHRS, YFSETQ. The CDR3 reads CASSLDPGQGGEQYF. CDR3 DNA sequence: TGCGCCAGCAGCTTAGACCCGGGACAGGGGGGCGAGCAGTACTTC.

The chain recombines TRBV14 with TRBJ2-3, with D perhaps matching TRBD2 (6 bases). Per germline, CDR1 SGHDN and CDR2 FVKESK. This CDR3 is built from 13 residues. Trimming took 3 bases from V and 4 from J, leaving 8 bases between them. The CDR3 is CASSQRLADTQYF. CDR3 nucleotides: TGTGCCAGCAGCCAGAGACTAGCAGATACGCAGTATTTT. Filled out from reference TRBV14 and TRBJ2-3, the complete variable domain reads EAGVTQFPSHSVIEKGQTVTLRCDPISGHDNLYWYRRVMGKEIKFLLHFVKESKQDESGMPNNRFLAERTGGTYSTLKVQPAELEDSGVYFCASSQRLADTQYFGPGTRLTVL.

The chain combines TRBV2 with TRBJ1-4; TRBD1 matches 11 bases. After removal of 6 bases from V and 6 bases from J, the junction contained 9 bases not matched to a gene. The CDR3 is 16 amino acids. Germline lookup yields CDR1 SNHLY and CDR2 FYNNEI. The CDR3 DNA reads TGTGCCAGCAGGCGAACCGCGGGACAGGGGGATGAAAAACTGTTTTTT. It specifies CASRRTAGQGDEKLFF.

The J gene is TRBJ2-4, the V gene TRBV28; 8 nucleotides align to TRBD1. J was trimmed by 2 bases and V by 6 bases; bases with no gene match: 12. CDR3 length equals 17 residues. CDR1 and CDR2 (germline): MDHEN, SYDVKM. CDR3 coding DNA: TGTGCCAGCAGGCCCCTGTGGGACAGGAGCACCAAAAACATTCAGTACTTC. Its protein is CASRPLWDRSTKNIQYF.

V gene TRBV6-1 combines with J gene TRBJ1-1, with 9 positions matching TRBD1. V trimming: 2 bases; J trimming: 6 bases; junction bases outside the gene matches: 4. This CDR3 comprises 14 residues. Germline V gene data show CDR1 as MNHNS and CDR2 as SASEGT. The CDR3 coding sequence is TGTGCCAGCAGTGAAAGGGGACAGGGTCCTGAAGCTTTCTTT. This sequence encodes CASSERGQGPEAFF.

This clone was counted a single time. The chain carries TRBV6-2 or TRBV6-3 and TRBJ2-3; 12 nucleotides agree with TRBD2. The CDR3 runs to 19 residues. Per the germline V gene, CDR1 is MNHEY and CDR2 is SVGEGT. V shed 6 bases, J shed 2 bases, and the junction held 15 bases outside the gene matches. The CDR3 bases are TGTGCCAGCAGCCAGACTTCGGGACTAGCGGGTGGGGTCACAGATACGCAGTATTTT. This sequence encodes CASSQTSGLAGGVTDTQYF.

This clone has just one count. This chain links TRBV6-5 with TRBJ2-1; 10 bases agree with TRBD1. CDR1 is MNHEY, CDR2 SVGAGI, per germline. The CDR3 is 13 residues long. Trimming removed 10 bases from V and 8 bases from J; junction bases left unmatched: 8. CDR3 sequence: CATLTGGGYEQFF. The DNA of the CDR3 is TGTGCCACCTTGACAGGGGGCGGGTATGAGCAGTTCTTC.

This sequence joins TRBV18 and TRBJ2-6; 12 nucleotides align to TRBD2. The germline gives CDR1 KGHSH, CDR2 LQKENI. There are 18 residues in the CDR3. The J segment lost 0 bases and the V segment lost 3 bases, leaving 3 bases of the junction unmatched. The CDR3: CASSPLGLAGSGANVLTF. The CDR3 DNA reads TGTGCCAGCTCACCTTTGGGACTAGCGGGCTCTGGGGCCAACGTCCTGACTTTC.

CDR3 loop: CSVTGGETQYF. The CDR3 DNA is TGCAGCGTGACAGGGGGAGAGACCCAGTACTTC. This chain links TRBV29-1 with TRBJ2-5; 9 bases are a match to TRBD1. The J segment lost 4 bases and the V segment lost 6 bases, leaving 0 bases of the junction unmatched. The CDR3 runs 11 residues. Germline CDR1 is SQVTM and CDR2 is ANQGSEA.

The chain is built from TRBV5-4 and TRBJ2-3; a possible D gene is TRBD2 (7 bases). The CDR3 runs 16 residues. CDR1 SGHNT and CDR2 YYREEE come from the germline V gene (reference sequence). V lost 3 bases, J lost 2 bases, and 16 bases lay in between. The DNA for the CDR3 is TGTGCCAGCAGCTCCCCGGGGGGCAAGGACACAGATACGCAGTATTTT. It codes for CASSSPGGKDTDTQYF.

This chain connects TRBV18 to TRBJ1-2; D perhaps matches TRBD1 (6 bases). Germline V gene lookup returns CDR1 KGHSH and CDR2 LQKENI. The CDR3 is 16 amino acids. V gave up 1 base and J gave up 8 bases, with 20 bases separating them. The DNA for the CDR3 is TGTGCCAGCTCACCACTGGACAGAACCCTCCAGGGCGGCTACACCTTC. This translates into CASSPLDRTLQGGYTF.

This clone was counted only a few times. The CDR3 nucleotides are TGTGCCAGTAGTGCACGAGTAGGGGAAGAGCAGCCCCAGCATTTT. This gives the protein CASSARVGEEQPQHF. This chain uses TRBV19 with TRBJ1-5; D is possibly TRBD1 (5 bases). The V and J ends lost 5 bases and 7 bases respectively, with 18 bases between them. CDR1 LNHDA and CDR2 SQIVND come from the germline V gene (reference sequence). This CDR3 contains 15 residues. Together with reference TRBV19 and TRBJ1-5, the CDR3 gives the full variable domain: DGGITQSPKYLFRKEGQNVTLSCEQNLNHDAMYWYRQDPGQGLRLIYYSQIVNDFQKGDIAEGYSVSREKKESFPLTVTSAQKNPTAFYLCASSARVGEEQPQHFGDGTRLSIL.

This clone was counted a single time. The chain is built from TRBV4-3 and TRBJ2-7, with D tentatively TRBD2 (5 bases). The CDR3 totals 14 residues. V shed 3 bases and J shed 5 bases, with 14 bases lying between them. Germline lookup yields CDR1 LGHNA and CDR2 YSLEER. The CDR3 DNA reads as TGCGCCAGCAGCCATTCTCTAGCATACCACGAGCAGTACTTC. Translation: CASSHSLAYHEQYF.